The clone carrying this T cell receptor (beta chain) was found once. Antigen unknown. These data belong to a study of long-term antiretroviral therapy in people with HIV. Study outcomes and limitations: The clones with expansion before ART were dominant in the repertoire at all time points.

Per the germline V gene, CDR1 is ENHRY and CDR2 is SYGVKD. V was pared by 7 bases and J by 2 bases, with 6 bases between. This CDR3 comprises 13 residues. A v3.0 immunoSEQ assay was performed at survey level. Target depth was roughly 40,000-50,000 T-cell genomes per sample. Clones were read by immunoSEQ multiplex PCR, and TCRdb kept only the in-frame ones, dropping some. The repertoire consists of approximately 16,000 clones, with under 85% occurring once and the leading ten covering roughly 12%. The sample in question was unsorted PBMCs, obtained about 3.2 years after starting antiretroviral therapy. The chain is built from TRBV10-3 and TRBJ2-6; D may be TRBD2 (5 bases). This receptor was taken from a woman aged 40 to 50 with HIV. In nucleotides, the CDR3 is TGTGCCATCAAGGAGGCTGGGGCCAACGTCCTGACTTTC. Its protein is CAIKEAGANVLTF.